This note documents a single T cell receptor (beta chain) sequence. This record belongs to a study of cytomegalovirus exposure and HLA in healthy donors. This CDR3 is 15 amino acids long. CDR1 and CDR2 from the germline V gene are SGDLS and YYNGEE. V lost 6 bases to trimming and J lost 1 base; unmatched junction nucleotides: 8. The PCR made use of 60 Vbeta and 13 Jbeta primers. Sequencing used immunoSEQ multiplex PCR; TCRdb keeps in-frame clones, though not all of them. Its table lists about 140,000 clones. The sequencing sample was made of PBMCs. The chain uses TRBV9 and TRBJ1-1; the match to TRBD1 covers 8 bases. The sequence derives from a young woman in good health and CMV-seronegative. CDR3 loop: CASTPATGGNTEAFF. Written as DNA, the CDR3 is TGTGCCAGCACCCCGGCTACAGGGGGGAACACTGAAGCTTTCTTT.